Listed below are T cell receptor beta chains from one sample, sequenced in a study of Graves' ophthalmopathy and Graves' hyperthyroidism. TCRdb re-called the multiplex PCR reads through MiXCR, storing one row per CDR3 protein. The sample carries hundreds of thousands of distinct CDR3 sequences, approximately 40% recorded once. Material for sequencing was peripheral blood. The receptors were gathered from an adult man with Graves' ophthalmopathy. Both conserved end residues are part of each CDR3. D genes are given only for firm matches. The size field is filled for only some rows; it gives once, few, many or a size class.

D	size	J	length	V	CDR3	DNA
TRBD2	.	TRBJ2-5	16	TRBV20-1	CSARVVSGGAGETQYF	TGCAGTGCTAGAGTGGTTAGCGGGGGGGCGGGAGAGACCCAGTACTTC
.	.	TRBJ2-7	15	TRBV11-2	CASSPTGTSGYEQYF	TGTGCCAGCAGCCCTACCGGGACTTCGGGCTACGAGCAGTACTTC
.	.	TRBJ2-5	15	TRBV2	CASSRGTIQRETQYF	TGTGCCAGCAGCAGAGGGACCATACAGAGGGAGACCCAGTACTTC
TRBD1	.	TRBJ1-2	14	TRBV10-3	CAIIPDRVRYGYTF	TGTGCCATCATCCCGGACAGGGTCCGCTATGGCTACACCTTC
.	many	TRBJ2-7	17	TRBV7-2	CASSTRVVTGIPYEQYF	TGTGCCAGCAGCACTAGGGTAGTAACGGGAATCCCATACGAGCAGTACTTC
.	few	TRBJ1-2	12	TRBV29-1	CSLGGGVAGYTF	TGCAGCTTAGGAGGAGGGGTAGCTGGCTACACCTTC
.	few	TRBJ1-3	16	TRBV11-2	CASSQRTVLSGNTIYF	TGTGCCAGCAGCCAACGGACAGTTCTCTCTGGAAACACCATATATTTT
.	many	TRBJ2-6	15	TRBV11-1	CASSLVLSGANVLTF	TGTGCCAGCAGCTTAGTGCTCTCTGGGGCCAACGTCCTGACTTTC
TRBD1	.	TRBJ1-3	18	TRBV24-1	CATSDSRAGQGVGNTIYF	TGTGCCACCAGTGACTCCCGAGCCGGACAGGGGGTTGGAAACACCATATATTTT
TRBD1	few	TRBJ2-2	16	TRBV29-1	CSVVGPKGARTGELFF	TGCAGCGTTGTAGGTCCCAAGGGGGCGCGTACCGGGGAGCTGTTTTTT
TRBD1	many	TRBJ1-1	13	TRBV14	CASSPKGQGEAFF	TGTGCCAGCAGCCCGAAGGGACAGGGAGAAGCTTTCTTT
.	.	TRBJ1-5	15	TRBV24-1	CASRLQGTSNQPQHF	TGTGCCAGCAGGTTGCAGGGGACTAGCAATCAGCCCCAGCATTTT
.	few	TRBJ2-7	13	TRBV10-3	CASSYHLAYEQYF	TGTGCCAGCAGTTACCACCTGGCCTACGAGCAGTACTTC
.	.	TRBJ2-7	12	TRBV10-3	CASSYTPLEQYF	TGTGCCAGCAGTTACACCCCCCTCGAGCAGTACTTC
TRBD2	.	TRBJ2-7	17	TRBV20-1	CSATPRIPGLAGIEQYF	TGCAGTGCAACGCCCCGAATTCCGGGACTAGCGGGAATCGAGCAGTACTTC
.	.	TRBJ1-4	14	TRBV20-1	CSARGPTENEKLFF	TGCAGTGCTAGAGGACCAACGGAGAATGAAAAACTGTTTTTT
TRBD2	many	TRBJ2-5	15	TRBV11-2	CASSSGLAATETQYF	TGTGCCAGCAGCTCAGGGCTAGCGGCAACAGAGACCCAGTACTTC
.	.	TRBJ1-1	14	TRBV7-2	CASSQDHRRAEAFF	TGTGCCAGCAGCCAAGATCATAGGAGAGCTGAAGCTTTCTTT
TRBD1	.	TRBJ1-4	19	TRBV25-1	CASSEDVDRGLATNEKLFF	TGTGCCAGCAGTGAAGACGTGGACAGGGGCCTTGCAACTAATGAAAAACTGTTTTTT
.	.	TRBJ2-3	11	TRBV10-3	CASRAEDTQYF	TGTGCCAGCCGTGCTGAAGATACGCAGTATTTT
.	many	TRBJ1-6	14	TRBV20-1	CSAQSGKTNSPLHF	TGCAGTGCACAATCGGGTAAAACAAATTCACCCCTCCACTTT
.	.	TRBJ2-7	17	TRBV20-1	CSARSGELAFVGYEQYF	TGCAGTGCTAGATCCGGCGAACTAGCATTCGTCGGGTACGAGCAGTACTTC
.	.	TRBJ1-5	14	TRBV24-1	CASSLSPQGVPQHF	TGTGCCAGCAGTTTATCACCACAGGGAGTGCCCCAGCATTTT
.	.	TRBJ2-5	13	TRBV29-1	CSVTVRTQETQYF	TGCAGCGTTACTGTACGGACCCAAGAGACCCAGTACTTC
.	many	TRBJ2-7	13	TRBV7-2	CASSSRASYEQYF	TGTGCCAGCAGTTCCAGGGCGTCCTACGAGCAGTACTTC
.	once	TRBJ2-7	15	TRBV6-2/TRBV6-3	CASRGTYPDGYEQYF	TGTGCCAGCAGAGGAACGTACCCGGACGGTTACGAGCAGTACTTC
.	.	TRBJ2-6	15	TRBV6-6	CASGQGFSGANVLTF	TGTGCCAGCGGCCAGGGGTTCTCCGGGGCCAACGTCCTGACTTTC
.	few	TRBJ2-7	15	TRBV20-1	CSARDPLRDRGEQYF	TGCAGTGCTAGAGATCCCTTGAGGGATAGGGGCGAGCAGTACTTC
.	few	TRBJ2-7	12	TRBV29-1	CSVDRRTGEQYF	TGCAGCGTAGATCGACGGACCGGGGAGCAGTACTTC
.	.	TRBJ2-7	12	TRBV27	CASSSPYYEQYF	TGTGCCAGCAGTTCCCCATACTACGAGCAGTACTTC
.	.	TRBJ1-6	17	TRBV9	CASSYAQLSSYNSPLHF	TGTGCCAGCAGTTACGCACAGCTTAGCTCCTATAATTCACCCCTCCACTTT
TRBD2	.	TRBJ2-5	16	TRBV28	CASSPGLAGDQETQYF	TGTGCCAGCAGTCCGGGACTAGCGGGGGATCAAGAGACCCAGTACTTC
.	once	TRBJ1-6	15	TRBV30	CAWSTKGRGNSPLHF	TGTGCCTGGAGTACGAAAGGACGAGGGAATTCACCCCTCCACTTT
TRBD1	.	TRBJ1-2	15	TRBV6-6	CASSYEGTGAYGYTF	TGTGCCAGCAGTTACGAAGGGACAGGTGCCTATGGCTACACCTTC
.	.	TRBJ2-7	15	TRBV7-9	CASSFPGGPTYEQYF	TGTGCCAGCAGTTTCCCGGGGGGCCCCACCTACGAGCAGTACTTC
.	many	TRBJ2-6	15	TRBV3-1	CASSQDQSGANVLTF	TGTGCCAGCAGCCAAGATCAGTCTGGGGCCAACGTCCTGACTTTC
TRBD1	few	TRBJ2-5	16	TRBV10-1	CASSHNPTGVRETQYF	TGTGCCAGCTCCCACAATCCGACAGGGGTGAGGGAGACCCAGTACTTC
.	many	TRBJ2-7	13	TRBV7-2	CASSFPGFYEQYF	TGTGCCAGCAGCTTTCCGGGGTTTTACGAGCAGTACTTC
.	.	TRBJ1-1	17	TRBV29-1	CSLRGVGGELLDTEAFF	TGCAGCTTACGAGGGGTCGGCGGGGAGCTGTTGGACACTGAAGCTTTCTTT
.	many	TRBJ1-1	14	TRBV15	CATSRRVGNTEAFF	TGTGCCACCAGCAGGAGGGTTGGGAACACTGAAGCTTTCTTT
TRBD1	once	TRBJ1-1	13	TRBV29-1	CSSRQGGNTEAFF	TGCAGCTCAAGACAGGGGGGGAACACTGAAGCTTTCTTT
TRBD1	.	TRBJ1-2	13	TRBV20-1	CNARERTGYGYTF	TGCAATGCCCGCGAAAGGACAGGTTATGGCTACACCTTC
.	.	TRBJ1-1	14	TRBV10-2	CASSESGTATEAFF	TGCGCCAGCAGTGAGTCAGGGACGGCTACTGAAGCTTTCTTT
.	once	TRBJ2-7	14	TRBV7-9	CASSPIRSSYEQYF	TGTGCCAGCAGTCCAATCAGGAGCTCCTACGAGCAGTACTTC
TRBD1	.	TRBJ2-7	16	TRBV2	CASSLLRTGRWYEQYF	TGTGCCAGCAGTTTACTTAGGACAGGGCGGTGGTACGAGCAGTACTTC
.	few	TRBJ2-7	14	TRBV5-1	CASRIGDGLYEQYF	TGCGCCAGCAGGATAGGGGATGGTCTATACGAGCAGTACTTC
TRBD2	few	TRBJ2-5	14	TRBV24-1	CATSALREQETQYF	TGTGCCACCAGTGCTTTGCGGGAGCAAGAGACCCAGTACTTC
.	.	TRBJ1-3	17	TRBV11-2	CASSPFLGHGSGNTIYF	TGTGCCAGCAGCCCCTTCCTGGGTCACGGGTCTGGAAACACCATATATTTT
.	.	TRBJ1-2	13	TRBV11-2	CASSSQGQYGYTF	TGTGCCAGCAGCTCCCAGGGCCAGTATGGCTACACCTTC
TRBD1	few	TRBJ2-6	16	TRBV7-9	CASSYRGPAGANVLTF	TGTGCCAGCAGTTACAGGGGGCCGGCTGGGGCCAACGTCCTGACTTTC
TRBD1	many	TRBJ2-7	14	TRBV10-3	CAIRKRDREYEQYF	TGTGCCATCAGAAAGAGGGACAGAGAGTACGAGCAGTACTTC
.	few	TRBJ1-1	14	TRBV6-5	CASSRQPGVTEAFF	TGTGCCAGCAGTCGACAGCCGGGCGTCACTGAAGCTTTCTTT
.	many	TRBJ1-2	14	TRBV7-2	CASSLPGRTYGYTF	TGTGCCAGCAGCTTACCGGGACGGACCTATGGCTACACCTTC
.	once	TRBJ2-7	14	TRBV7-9	CASSLGGRGCEQYF	TGTGCCAGCAGCTTGGGGGGGCGCGGTTGCGAGCAGTACTTC
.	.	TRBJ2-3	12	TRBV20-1	CSADDTTDTQYF	TGCAGTGCAGACGACACCACAGATACGCAGTATTTT
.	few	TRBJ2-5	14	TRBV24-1	CATSDLRGGETQYF	TGTGCCACCAGTGATTTGAGGGGGGGAGAGACCCAGTACTTC
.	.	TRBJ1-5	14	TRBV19	CASSLSGTNQPQHF	TGTGCCAGTAGTCTGTCGGGAACCAATCAGCCCCAGCATTTT